The next 28 T cell receptor beta chains were all read from a single sample in a study of regulatory T cells in long-lasting Graves disease. Specified time point: newly diagnosed GD, antithyroid drugs for less than 3 months. Extracted PBMC RNA gave rise to the TCR library. Arm-PCR of CDR3 regions and iRepertoire HTBI primers were the basis on which TCR beta libraries were built. MiXCR, applied by TCRdb to the multiplex PCR reads, yields one record per CDR3 protein. The profile shows hundreds of thousands of distinct CDR3 sequences, approximately 13% of them singletons. A further study also used this sample, focusing on T cells in Graves' hyperthyroidism and ophthalmopathy.

The specimen was peripheral blood mononuclear cells (PBMCs), collected at new diagnosis, from a patient treated with antithyroid drugs. These receptors were taken from a young man with Graves disease.

This clonotype has a count of ten or more. The chain combines TRBV28 with TRBJ1-5, with D hard to call. V was trimmed by 6 bases and J by 2 bases, leaving 8 bases between them. There are 13 residues in the CDR3. Germline CDR1 MDHEN, CDR2 SYDVKM. The CDR3 sequence: CASSDTGNQPQHF. CDR3 nucleotide sequence: TGTGCCAGCAGCGACACGGGCAATCAGCCCCAGCATTTT.

Many counts were recorded for this clonotype. The chain combines TRBV20-1 with TRBJ2-5, with D unclear. Germline CDR1 DFQATT, CDR2 SNEGSKA (reference sequence). Trimming removed 6 bases from V and 4 bases from J, with 18 bases in between. The CDR3 covers 14 residues. The CDR3 DNA follows: TGCAGTGCCCCAGATGCTGGGATAGGAGAGACCCAGTACTTC. This encodes CSAPDAGIGETQYF.

This clonotype was picked up many times. The CDR3 DNA reads TGCGCCAGCAGCCCCGTCGGGGGAAGTGGCTACACCTTC. The encoded protein is CASSPVGGSGYTF. The rearrangement links TRBV5-1 to TRBJ1-2, with D perhaps TRBD1 (5 bases). V lost 4 bases to trimming and J lost 7 bases, with 14 bases between them. There are 13 residues in the CDR3. CDR1 is SGHRS, CDR2 YFSETQ, per germline.

This clonotype turned up a few times. The J gene is TRBJ2-7, the V gene TRBV24-1; 8 nucleotides line up with TRBD1. The CDR3 is made up of 15 amino acids. CDR1 is KGHDR and CDR2 is SFDVKD in the germline V gene. V gave up 5 bases and J gave up 3 bases; unmatched junction bases: 8. In DNA form, the CDR3 reads TGTGCCACCAGTGTCACAGGGGGGCACCTCTACGAGCAGTACTTC. It translates to CATSVTGGHLYEQYF.

This clonotype showed up many times. V gene TRBV11-2 combines with J gene TRBJ2-2; 11 bases are shared with TRBD1. The germline V gene has CDR1 SGHAT and CDR2 FQNNGV. Losses at the gene ends were 2 bases for V and 2 bases for J; bases not matched to a gene: 7. The length of the CDR3 is 18 residues. CDR3 sequence: CASSLRDRGSANTGELFF. CDR3 sequence (DNA): TGTGCCAGCAGCTTACGGGACAGGGGGAGTGCTAACACCGGGGAGCTGTTTTTT.

For this clonotype: This sequence may be a read error, since a much larger clone differs from it by one base. The genes are TRBV12-3 or TRBV12-4 and TRBJ2-3, with TRBD2 identical over 13 bases. This CDR3 contains 18 residues. The CDR3 sequence: CASSHTSGRALRTDTQCF. CDR3 sequence (DNA): TGTGCCAGCAGCCACACTAGCGGGAGGGCCCTTCGAACAGATACGCAGTGTTTT.

This clonotype has a count of ten or more. The gene calls are TRBV7-9 and TRBJ1-2; D unclear. The germline CDR1 and CDR2 sequences are SEHNR and FQNEAQ (reference sequence). Trimming took off 1 base at V and 6 bases at J, with 12 bases between the two ends. This CDR3 spans 14 amino acids. CDR3 DNA: TGTGCCAGCAGCTTAGACGGCAGAAGAGATGGCTACACCTTC. Its protein is CASSLDGRRDGYTF.

Details on this clonotype: A junction boundary mismatches the germline segment, possibly from a read error. This sequence joins TRBV7-9 and TRBJ2-1, with 8 bases aligning to TRBD2. Germline loops: CDR1 SEHNR, CDR2 FQNEAQ (reference sequence). This CDR3 has 13 residues. The CDR3 is CASSSTPVVAGIF. The CDR3 nucleotides are TGTGCCAGCAGCTCGACCCCGGTGGTAGCGGGAATCTTC.

A word on this clonotype: The junction and the germline gene differ at one end; a read error may be behind it. The chain is built from TRBV28 and TRBJ1-2; the match to TRBD1 covers 8 bases. CDR1 and CDR2 (germline): MDHEN, SYDVKM. This CDR3 has 14 residues. The CDR3 spells CASTGTGWRISYIF. CDR3 DNA: TGTGCCAGCACCGGGACAGGATGGAGAATTAGCTACATCTTC.

The V and J genes are TRBV11-2 and TRBJ1-3, with D perhaps TRBD1 (5 bases). This CDR3 has 15 amino acids. Germline CDR1 and CDR2: SGHAT and FQNNGV. The V end lost 1 base, the J end lost 0 bases, and 7 bases lay between the germline ends. CDR3 in amino acids: CASSLAQASGNTIYF. The DNA of the CDR3 is TGTGCCAGCAGCTTAGCACAGGCCTCTGGAAACACCATATATTTT.

This clonotype has only a few counts. V and J are TRBV10-3 and TRBJ1-5, with D unresolved. V was pared by 2 bases and J by 1 base, with 9 bases between. From germline, CDR1 is ENHRY and CDR2 SYGVKD. This CDR3 has 15 residues. For the CDR3, the DNA is TGTGCCATCAGTGAGGGTCTTGGGAGCAATCAGCCCCAGCATTTT. Translation gives CAISEGLGSNQPQHF.

V and J are TRBV30 and TRBJ2-5; 9 positions agree with TRBD2. The CDR3 has 16 amino acids. From germline, CDR1 is GTSNPN and CDR2 SVGIG (reference sequence). V lost 0 bases and J lost 5; bases outside the gene matches: 10. The CDR3 region has the DNA TGTGCCTGGAGTGTACGTGCGGGAGGGCCAGGGGAGACCCAGTACTTC. Translating it yields CAWSVRAGGPGETQYF. The full variable domain, with the rest looked up from reference TRBV30 and TRBJ2-5, is SQTIHQWPATLVQPVGSPLSLECTVEGTSNPNLYWYRQAAGRGLQLLFYSVGIGQISSEVPQNLSASRPQDRQFILSSKKLLLSDSGFYLCAWSVRAGGPGETQYFGPGTRLLVL.

This clonotype showed up just a few times. V usage is TRBV6-1 and J usage is TRBJ1-2; TRBD1 might be the D (5 bases). CDR1 MNHNS and CDR2 SASEGT come from the germline V gene. V was trimmed by 8 bases and J by 8 bases, leaving 15 bases between them. The CDR3 has 12 residues. CDR3 loop: CASGEQGRGYTF. The DNA for the CDR3 is TGTGCCAGCGGGGAGCAGGGTAGGGGCTACACCTTC.

This clonotype was detected ten times or more. CDR3 sequence (DNA): TGTGCCAGCAGTTTAAGGGGGACAGGGGTTGGGGGATCGGTCGAGCAGTACTTC. Protein: CASSLRGTGVGGSVEQYF. V is TRBV27 and J is TRBJ2-7; 10 bases are a match to TRBD1. The CDR3 runs to 18 residues. V was clipped by 2 bases and J by 6 bases; unmatched bases: 16. Germline CDR1 MNHEY, CDR2 SMNVEV (reference sequence).

This clonotype was counted between two and nine times. No conserved phenylalanine or tryptophan is present at the end of the CDR3, so a read error is the likely explanation. This chain links TRBV27 with TRBJ2-3, with 9 bases lining up with TRBD2. Germline V gene data show CDR1 as MNHEY and CDR2 as SMNVEV (reference sequence). V lost 1 base and J lost 2; bases outside the gene matches: 13. The CDR3 runs to 19 residues. The CDR3 is CASSLLGLARESATDTQYS. In DNA form, the CDR3 reads TGTGCCAGCAGTTTATTGGGACTAGCCCGGGAGAGCGCCACAGATACGCAGTATTCT.

This clonotype was counted a few times. This chain joins TRBV10-3 and TRBJ2-3, with 9 bases identical to TRBD2. The germline V gene has CDR1 ENHRY and CDR2 SYGVKD. The CDR3 spans 14 residues. After removal of 10 bases from V and 6 bases from J, the junction contained 11 bases not matched to a gene. For the CDR3, the DNA is TGTGCCACTTTTGATAGCGGGAGAAGGGATACGCAGTATTTT. This encodes CATFDSGRRDTQYF.

This clonotype has at least ten counts. The V call is TRBV7-2, the J call TRBJ2-7, with no clear D. This CDR3 contains 14 residues. The germline gives CDR1 SGHTA, CDR2 FQGNSA. Trimming took off 2 bases at V and 2 bases at J, with 10 bases between the two ends. Written as DNA, the CDR3 is TGTGCCAGCAGCTTAACAATGGATACCTACGAGCAGTACTTC. Its translation is CASSLTMDTYEQYF.

This clonotype was counted many times. The chain employs TRBV24-1 and TRBJ2-5; no definite D call. CDR1 is KGHDR and CDR2 is SFDVKD in the germline V gene. The V and J ends lost 4 bases and 3 bases respectively, with 8 bases between them. CDR3 length: 13 residues. CDR3 region: CATSEFGKETQYF. The CDR3 DNA follows: TGTGCCACCAGTGAATTCGGAAAAGAGACCCAGTACTTC.

In its sample, this clonotype was seen a few times. A read error may explain this, as a much larger clone is one base away. The chain joins TRBV29-1 to TRBJ2-1; the match to TRBD2 covers 13 bases. Germline assignment: CDR1 SQVTM and CDR2 ANQGSEA. The CDR3 covers 13 residues. CDR3 DNA: TGCAGCGACGCTACTAGCGGGGGGGGGCAGCAGCTCTTC. Translated: CSDATSGGGQQLF.

This clonotype was observed at least ten times. The chain couples TRBV12-3 or TRBV12-4 to TRBJ1-5; D is ambiguous. The ends were cut back, 3 bases at V and 3 bases at J, with 6 bases in the middle. The CDR3 covers 13 residues. The CDR3 sequence: CASSFSHNQPQHF. CDR3 DNA sequence: TGTGCCAGCAGTTTTAGTCACAATCAGCCCCAGCATTTT.

The sample holds a few counts of this clonotype. The DNA for the CDR3 is TGTGCCAGCAGTGGGCCCGGGTCCTACGAGCAGTACTTC. Protein: CASSGPGSYEQYF. This chain uses TRBV6-1 with TRBJ2-7, with D uncertain. The CDR3 is 13 amino acids. Germline-derived CDR1 and CDR2 are MNHNS and SASEGT. V was pared by 4 bases and J by 1 base, with 8 bases between.

This sequence joins TRBV19 and TRBJ2-7; TRBD2 matches at 9 bases. The CDR3 runs to 15 residues. Germline CDR1 and CDR2: LNHDA and SQIVND (reference sequence). The junction had 8 bases not matched to a gene; V was cut back by 4 bases and J by 4 bases. CDR3 nucleotide sequence: TGTGCCAGTAGTACATCTAGCGGGGCGATGTACGAGCAGTACTTC. It encodes CASSTSSGAMYEQYF.

This clonotype came up many times. This chain connects TRBV27 to TRBJ2-5, with D possibly TRBD1 on 5 matching bases. The V gene lost 8 bases and the J gene lost 5 bases, with 21 bases spanning the gap. CDR1 MNHEY and CDR2 SMNVEV come from the germline V gene (reference sequence). CDR3 length: 15 residues. The CDR3 spells CASHPWAGRRETQYF. For the CDR3, the DNA is TGTGCCAGCCACCCGTGGGCAGGGCGAAGGGAGACCCAGTACTTC.

The chain joins TRBV19 to TRBJ2-2, with TRBD1 identical over 7 bases. Unmatched junction bases numbered 6, after V lost 8 bases and J lost 3 bases. There are 14 residues in the CDR3. CDR1 and CDR2 from the germline V gene are LNHDA and SQIVND (reference sequence). CDR3 bases: TGTGCCAGTCCCCGGACAGGCTACACCGGGGAGCTGTTTTTT. Translated, it gives CASPRTGYTGELFF.

Comments on this clonotype: This sequence may be a read error, since a much larger clone differs from it by one base. The rearrangement joins TRBV5-1 to TRBJ2-5, with D possibly TRBD2 on 6 matching bases. Germline values: CDR1 SGHRS, CDR2 YFSETQ. CDR3 length: 14 amino acids. CDR3 nucleotide sequence: TGCGCCAGCAGCTTTGGGGGGAATCAAGAGGCCCAGTACTTC. Translating it yields CASSFGGNQEAQYF.

This clonotype has at least ten counts. V is TRBV14 and J is TRBJ2-7, with D possibly matching TRBD2 (6 bases). This CDR3 contains 17 residues. The V end lost 0 bases, the J end lost 3 bases, and 18 bases lay between the germline ends. CDR1 and CDR2 (germline): SGHDN, FVKESK. CDR3 loop: CASSQDLMDTGDYEQYF. As DNA, the CDR3 is TGTGCCAGCAGCCAAGATCTAATGGACACGGGGGACTACGAGCAGTACTTC.

Ten or more counts support this clonotype. The V call is TRBV15, the J call TRBJ2-7; the D gene is possibly TRBD2 (5 bases). Trimming pared 3 bases from V and 4 bases from J, leaving 10 bases between. There are 13 residues in the CDR3. From germline, CDR1 is LNHNV and CDR2 YYDKDF (reference sequence). CDR3 nucleotides: TGTGCCACCAGCAGGGAGTCGGGATACGAGCAGTACTTC. It specifies CATSRESGYEQYF. Filled out from reference TRBV15 and TRBJ2-7, the complete variable domain reads DAMVIQNPRYQVTQFGKPVTLSCSQTLNHNVMYWYQQKSSQAPKLLFHYYDKDFNNEADTPDNFQSRRPNTSFCFLDIRSPGLGDTAMYLCATSRESGYEQYFGPGTRLTVT.

This clonotype has only a few counts. CDR3 loop: CASLGEGVTRTQYF. CDR3 nucleotide sequence: TGTGCCAGCCTAGGGGAGGGCGTTACGAGGACCCAGTACTTC. The chain links TRBV11-2 to TRBJ2-5, with 7 bases lining up with TRBD2. The trim removed 8 bases at V and 7 bases at J, leaving 13 bases unmatched. The CDR3 length is 14 residues. Germline CDR1 SGHAT, CDR2 FQNNGV.